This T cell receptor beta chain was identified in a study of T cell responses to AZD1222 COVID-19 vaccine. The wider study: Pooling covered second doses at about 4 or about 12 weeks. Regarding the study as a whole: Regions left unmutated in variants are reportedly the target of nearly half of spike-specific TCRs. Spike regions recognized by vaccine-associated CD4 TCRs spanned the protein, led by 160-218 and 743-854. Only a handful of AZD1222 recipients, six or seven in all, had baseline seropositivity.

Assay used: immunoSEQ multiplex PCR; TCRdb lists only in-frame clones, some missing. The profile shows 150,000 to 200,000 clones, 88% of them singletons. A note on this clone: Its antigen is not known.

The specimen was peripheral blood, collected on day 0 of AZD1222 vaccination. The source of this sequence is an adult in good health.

CDR3 DNA: TGCAGCGGCCAGGCGGGGGAAGGGCAGCCCCAGCATTTT. This encodes CSGQAGEGQPQHF. The rearrangement joins TRBV29-1 to TRBJ1-5; TRBD1 is a possible D gene (5 bases). The CDR3 loop spans 13 amino acids. From germline, CDR1 is SQVTM and CDR2 ANQGSEA. Trimming removed 7 bases from V and 7 bases from J, with 17 bases in between.